The 13 T cell receptor beta chains in this list originate from one sample, sequenced in a study of vaccination effects on CD4 cells after COVID-19. The antigens for these receptors are not known. The protocol was immunoSEQ multiplex PCR, while the TCRdb copy is restricted to in-frame clones and leaves out a portion. This table holds under 55,000 clones, approximately 70% found once. Before sequencing, viral peptide pools were used by the ViraFEST assay to expand antigen-specific CD4+ T cells. Following 10 days of culture, CD4+ T cells were isolated. According to PCR results, the person was infected with SARS-CoV-2 between March and December 2020. The sample here was CD4+ T cells from PBMCs cultured with a peptide pool, taken before COVID-19 vaccination. These TCRs come from a human donor who had a prior SARS-CoV-2 infection.

V gene TRBV11-3 combines with J gene TRBJ2-3, with 12 nucleotides matching TRBD2. CDR3 length: 16 amino acids. Germline V lookup: CDR1 SGHNT, CDR2 YENEEA. V lost 5 bases, J lost 4 bases, and 7 bases stayed unmatched. This chain's CDR3 is CASSARLAGASDTQYF. CDR3 DNA: TGTGCCAGCAGCGCACGACTAGCGGGAGCCTCAGATACGCAGTATTTT.

J is TRBJ2-6 and V is TRBV7-3, with D possibly matching TRBD1 (5 bases). This CDR3 spans 13 amino acids. Between the trimmed V and J ends, which lost 1 base and 13 bases, there was a span of 11 bases. Germline loops: CDR1 SGHTA, CDR2 FQGTGA. In nucleotides, the CDR3 is TGTGCCAGCAGCTTAATTGGGGCTGAGGTCCTGACTTTC. Residues: CASSLIGAEVLTF.

The chain joins TRBV3-1 (or the pseudogene TRBV3-2) to TRBJ2-5; 9 bases agree with TRBD2. The germline V gene encodes CDR1 LGHDT and CDR2 YNNKEL (reference sequence). The CDR3 extends over 17 amino acids. Germline trimming cut 1 base from V and 4 bases from J; bases unmatched to any gene: 10. The CDR3 sequence is CASSQGSLAGLGETQYF. For the CDR3, the DNA is TGTGCCAGCAGCCAAGGCTCGCTAGCGGGATTGGGAGAGACCCAGTACTTC.

The chain is built from TRBV27 and TRBJ1-1, with TRBD1 identical over 8 bases. Trimming removed 8 bases from V and 1 base from J; junction bases left unmatched: 6. CDR1 and CDR2 from the germline V gene are MNHEY and SMNVEV (reference sequence). This CDR3 region has 14 residues. CDR3 in DNA: TGTGCCAGCTTCGGACAGGGTAAGAACACTGAAGCTTTCTTT. Residues: CASFGQGKNTEAFF.

The gene calls are TRBV30 and TRBJ2-7; 8 bases match TRBD1. The ends lost 5 bases at V and 1 base at J; junction bases unmatched: 4. The CDR3 has 13 amino acids. Germline CDR1 and CDR2: GTSNPN and SVGIG (reference sequence). The CDR3, as DNA: TGTGCCTGGGCCGACAGGGGTTCCTACGAGCAGTACTTC. It yields the protein CAWADRGSYEQYF.

The genes are TRBV7-9 and TRBJ1-1; D not certain. This CDR3 is built from 14 residues. V was trimmed by 7 bases and J by 1 base, leaving 13 bases between them. Germline V CDR1 and CDR2: SEHNR, FQNEAQ (reference sequence). The CDR3 here is CASTGLLGNTEAFF. The CDR3 nucleotides are TGTGCCAGCACCGGCTTACTAGGGAACACTGAAGCTTTCTTT.

The chain's CDR3 is CASSIQTAVSGNTIYF. In DNA, the CDR3 is TGTGCCAGTAGTATACAGACGGCGGTCTCTGGAAACACCATATATTTT. The chain has TRBV19 and TRBJ1-3; no clear D gene. Germline loops: CDR1 LNHDA, CDR2 SQIVND (reference sequence). V lost 2 bases to trimming and J lost 0 bases, with 11 bases between them. There are 16 residues in the CDR3.

In nucleotides, the CDR3 is TGTGCCAGCAGTGAACGTCACGGTACCTACGAGCAGTACTTC. Translation gives CASSERHGTYEQYF. The V and J genes are TRBV6-1 and TRBJ2-7; D call uncertain. The CDR3 consists of 14 residues. Trimming pared 2 bases from V and 2 bases from J, leaving 10 bases between. Germline V gene lookup returns CDR1 MNHNS and CDR2 SASEGT.

This clone was recorded only once. The J gene is TRBJ2-7, the V gene TRBV10-3; 8 bases fit TRBD1. V lost 6 bases, J lost 3 bases, and 7 bases stayed unmatched. Germline V CDR1 and CDR2: ENHRY, SYGVKD. The CDR3 is made up of 14 amino acids. In DNA, the CDR3 is TGTGCCATCAGCCTCAGGGGGCCCCTCTACGAGCAGTACTTC. Amino acid sequence: CAISLRGPLYEQYF.

CDR3 amino acids: CASHRVAGTEAFF. The CDR3 region has the DNA TGTGCCAGCCACAGGGTCGCCGGCACTGAAGCTTTCTTT. V usage is TRBV2 and J usage is TRBJ1-1; possible D gene TRBD1, 6 bases. The CDR3 consists of 13 residues. V shed 8 bases and J shed 4 bases, with 14 bases lying between them. Looked up from germline, CDR1 is SNHLY and CDR2 is FYNNEI.

The V gene is TRBV12-3 or TRBV12-4, the J gene TRBJ1-1; 7 bases agree with TRBD1. V was clipped by 6 bases and J by 7 bases; unmatched bases: 8. The CDR3 loop spans 13 amino acids. The DNA of the CDR3 is TGTGCCAGCAGGAGACAGGGACGTGATGAAGCTTTCTTT. Translating gives CASRRQGRDEAFF.

This clone was seen a handful of times. This chain joins TRBV10-3 and TRBJ2-7, with TRBD2 identical over 7 bases. CDR3 size: 15 residues. Germline lookup yields CDR1 ENHRY and CDR2 SYGVKD. V was clipped by 10 bases and J by 2 bases; unmatched bases: 14. CDR3 residues: CATSRGAAGTYEQYF. The CDR3 DNA follows: TGTGCCACTTCCCGAGGGGCAGCGGGAACCTACGAGCAGTACTTC.

This chain uses TRBV9 with TRBJ2-7; 8 bases line up with TRBD1. V was pared by 2 bases and J by 5 bases, with 9 bases of the junction left unmatched. Germline V gives CDR1 SGDLS, CDR2 YYNGEE. The CDR3 contains 15 residues. CDR3 sequence reads: CASSVGYRGSHEQYF. CDR3 in DNA: TGTGCCAGCAGCGTCGGTTACAGGGGGTCTCACGAGCAGTACTTC.